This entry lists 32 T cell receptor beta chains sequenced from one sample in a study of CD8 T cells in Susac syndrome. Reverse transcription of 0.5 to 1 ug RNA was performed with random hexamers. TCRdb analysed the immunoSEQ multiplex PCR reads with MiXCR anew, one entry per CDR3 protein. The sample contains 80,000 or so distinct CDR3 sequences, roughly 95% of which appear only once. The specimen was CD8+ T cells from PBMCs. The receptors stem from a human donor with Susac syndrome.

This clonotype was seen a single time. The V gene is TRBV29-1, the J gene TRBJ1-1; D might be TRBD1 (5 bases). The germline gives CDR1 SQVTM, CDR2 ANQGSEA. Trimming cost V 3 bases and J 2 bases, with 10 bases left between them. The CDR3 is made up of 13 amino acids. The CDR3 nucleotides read TGCAGCGTTGATCAGGGTAGAAACACTGAAGCTTTCTTT. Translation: CSVDQGRNTEAFF.

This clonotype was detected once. This CDR3 reads CASSQVWEIGRDEQFF. The DNA of the CDR3 is TGTGCCAGCAGCCAAGTGTGGGAAATAGGGAGGGATGAGCAGTTCTTC. The J gene is TRBJ2-1, the V gene TRBV3-1; 7 bases line up with TRBD2. The junction had 11 bases not matched to a gene; V was cut back by 1 base and J by 8 bases. From germline, CDR1 is LGHDT and CDR2 YNNKEL (reference sequence). The CDR3 is 16 amino acids.

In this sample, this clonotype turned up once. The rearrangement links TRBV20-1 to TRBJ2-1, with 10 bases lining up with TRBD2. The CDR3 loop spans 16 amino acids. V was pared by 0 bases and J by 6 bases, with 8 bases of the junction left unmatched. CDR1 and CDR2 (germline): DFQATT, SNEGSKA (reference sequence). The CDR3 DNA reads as TGCAGTGCTAGAGATGAACTAGCGGGGATGAGCAATGAGCAGTTCTTC. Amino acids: CSARDELAGMSNEQFF.

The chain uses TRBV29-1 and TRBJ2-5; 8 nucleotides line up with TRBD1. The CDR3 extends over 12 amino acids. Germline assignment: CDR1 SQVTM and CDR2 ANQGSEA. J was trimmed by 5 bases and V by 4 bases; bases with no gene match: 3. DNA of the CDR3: TGCAGCGTTGTCGACAGGGGCGAGACCCAGTACTTC. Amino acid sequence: CSVVDRGETQYF.

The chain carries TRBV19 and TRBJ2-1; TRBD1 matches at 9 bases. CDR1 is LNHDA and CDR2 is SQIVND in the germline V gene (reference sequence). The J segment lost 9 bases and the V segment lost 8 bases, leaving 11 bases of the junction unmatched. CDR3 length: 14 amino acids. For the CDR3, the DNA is TGTGCCAGTTTACCGGGACAGGGCGATGGTGAGCAGTTCTTC. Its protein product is CASLPGQGDGEQFF. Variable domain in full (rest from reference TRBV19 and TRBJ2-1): DGGITQSPKYLFRKEGQNVTLSCEQNLNHDAMYWYRQDPGQGLRLIYYSQIVNDFQKGDIAEGYSVSREKKESFPLTVTSAQKNPTAFYLCASLPGQGDGEQFFGPGTRLTVL.

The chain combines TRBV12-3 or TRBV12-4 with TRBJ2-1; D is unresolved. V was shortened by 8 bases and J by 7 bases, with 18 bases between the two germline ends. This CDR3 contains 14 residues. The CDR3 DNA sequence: TGTGCCAGCGGCCCCGGACCCTTGGGGAATGAGCAGTTCTTC. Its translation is CASGPGPLGNEQFF.

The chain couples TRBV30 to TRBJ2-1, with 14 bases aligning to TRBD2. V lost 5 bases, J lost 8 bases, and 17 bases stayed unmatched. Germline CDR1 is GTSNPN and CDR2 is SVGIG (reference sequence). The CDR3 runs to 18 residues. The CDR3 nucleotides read TGTGCCTGGGAGCCGACTAGCGGGAGGGCCCTGTTTTCCCATGAGCAGTTCTTC. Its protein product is CAWEPTSGRALFSHEQFF.

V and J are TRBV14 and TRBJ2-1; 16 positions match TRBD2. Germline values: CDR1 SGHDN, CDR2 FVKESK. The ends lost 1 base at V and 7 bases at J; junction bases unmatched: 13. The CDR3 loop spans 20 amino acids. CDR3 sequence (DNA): TGTGCCAGCAGCCAAGTCGTCCCGGGACTAGCGGGAGGGGATAGGAATGAGCAGTTCTTC. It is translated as CASSQVVPGLAGGDRNEQFF.

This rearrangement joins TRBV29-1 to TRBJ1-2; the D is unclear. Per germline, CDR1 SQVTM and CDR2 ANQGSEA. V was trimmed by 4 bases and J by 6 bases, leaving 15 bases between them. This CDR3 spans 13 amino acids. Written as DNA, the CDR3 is TGCAGCGTTGCGCACGGATGGGCGGATGGCTACACCTTC. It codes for CSVAHGWADGYTF. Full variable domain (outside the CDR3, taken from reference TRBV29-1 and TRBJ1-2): SAVISQKPSRDICQRGTSLTIQCQVDSQVTMMFWYRQQPGQSLTLIATANQGSEATYESGFVIDKFPISRPNLTFSTLTVSNMSPEDSSIYLCSVAHGWADGYTFGSGTRLTVV.

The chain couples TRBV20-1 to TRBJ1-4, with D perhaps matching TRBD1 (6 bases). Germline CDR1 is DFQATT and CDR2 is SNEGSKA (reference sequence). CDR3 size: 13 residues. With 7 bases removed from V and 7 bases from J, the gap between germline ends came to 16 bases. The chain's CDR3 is CSGQAESGEKLFF. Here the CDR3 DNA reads TGCAGTGGACAGGCAGAAAGCGGTGAAAAACTGTTTTTT.

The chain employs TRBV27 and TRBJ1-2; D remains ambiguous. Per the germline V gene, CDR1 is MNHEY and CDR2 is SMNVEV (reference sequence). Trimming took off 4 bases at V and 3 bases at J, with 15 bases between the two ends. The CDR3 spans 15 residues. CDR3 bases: TGTGCCAGCAGTTGGACCGCCTCCGGCCACTATGGCTACACCTTC. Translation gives CASSWTASGHYGYTF.

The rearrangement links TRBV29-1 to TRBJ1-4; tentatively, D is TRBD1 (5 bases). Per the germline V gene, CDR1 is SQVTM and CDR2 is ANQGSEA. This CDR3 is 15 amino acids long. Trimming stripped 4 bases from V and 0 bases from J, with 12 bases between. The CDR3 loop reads CSVARDRTTNEKLFF. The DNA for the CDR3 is TGCAGCGTTGCCCGGGACCGCACAACTAATGAAAAACTGTTTTTT.

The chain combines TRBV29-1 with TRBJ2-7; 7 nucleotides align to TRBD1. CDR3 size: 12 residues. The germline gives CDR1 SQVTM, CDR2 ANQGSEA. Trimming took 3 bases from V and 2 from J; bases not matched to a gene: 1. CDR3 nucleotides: TGCAGCGTTGAGGGGACAGCCTACGAGCAGTACTTC. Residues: CSVEGTAYEQYF.

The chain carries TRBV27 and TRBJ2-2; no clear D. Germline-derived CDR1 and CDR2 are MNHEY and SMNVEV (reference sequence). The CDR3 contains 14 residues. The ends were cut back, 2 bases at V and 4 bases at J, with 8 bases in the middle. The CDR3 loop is CASSLVRSTGELFF. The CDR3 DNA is TGTGCCAGCAGTTTAGTCAGAAGCACCGGGGAGCTGTTTTTT.

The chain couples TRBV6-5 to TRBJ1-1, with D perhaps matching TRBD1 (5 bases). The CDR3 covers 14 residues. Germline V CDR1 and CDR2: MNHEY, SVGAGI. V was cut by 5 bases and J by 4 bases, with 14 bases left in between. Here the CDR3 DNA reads TGTGCCAGCAGTATAGGGGCTTGGGGCACTGAAGCTTTCTTT. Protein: CASSIGAWGTEAFF.

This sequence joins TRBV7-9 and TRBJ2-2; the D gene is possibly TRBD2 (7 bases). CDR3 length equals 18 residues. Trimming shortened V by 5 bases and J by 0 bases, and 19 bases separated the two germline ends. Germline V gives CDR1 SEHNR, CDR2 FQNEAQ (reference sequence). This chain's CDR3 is CASSPPLGGGPNTGELFF. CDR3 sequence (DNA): TGTGCCAGCAGCCCCCCGTTAGGGGGGGGCCCGAACACCGGGGAGCTGTTTTTT.

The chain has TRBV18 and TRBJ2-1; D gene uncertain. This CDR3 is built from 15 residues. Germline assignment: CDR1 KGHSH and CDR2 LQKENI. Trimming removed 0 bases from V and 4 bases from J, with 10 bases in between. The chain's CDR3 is CASSPPWTEYNEQFF. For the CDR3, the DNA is TGTGCCAGCTCACCACCTTGGACCGAGTACAATGAGCAGTTCTTC.

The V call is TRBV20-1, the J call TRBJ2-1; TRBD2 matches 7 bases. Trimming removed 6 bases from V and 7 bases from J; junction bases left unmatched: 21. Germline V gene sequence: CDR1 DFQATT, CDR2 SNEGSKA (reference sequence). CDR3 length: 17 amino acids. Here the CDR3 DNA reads TGCAGTGCGAGTGGGCTAGCGGCCATTGGTCGGGTGAATGAGCAGTTCTTC. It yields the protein CSASGLAAIGRVNEQFF.

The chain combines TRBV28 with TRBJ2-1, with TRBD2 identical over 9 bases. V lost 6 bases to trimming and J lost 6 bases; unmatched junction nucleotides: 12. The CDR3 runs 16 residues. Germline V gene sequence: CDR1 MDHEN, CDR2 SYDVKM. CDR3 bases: TGTGCCAGCAGCACACTTCAAAGCGGGAGGCTCAATGAGCAGTTCTTC. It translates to CASSTLQSGRLNEQFF.

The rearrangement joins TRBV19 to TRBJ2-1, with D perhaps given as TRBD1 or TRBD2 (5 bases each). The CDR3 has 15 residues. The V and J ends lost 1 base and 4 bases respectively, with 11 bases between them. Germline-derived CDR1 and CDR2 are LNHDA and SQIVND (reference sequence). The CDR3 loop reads CASSIAGTGYNEQFF. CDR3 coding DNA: TGTGCCAGTAGTATAGCAGGGACCGGTTACAATGAGCAGTTCTTC.

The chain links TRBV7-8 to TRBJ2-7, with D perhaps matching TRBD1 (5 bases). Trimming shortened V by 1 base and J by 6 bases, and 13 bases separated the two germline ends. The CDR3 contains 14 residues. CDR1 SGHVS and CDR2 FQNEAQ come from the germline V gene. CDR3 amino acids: CASSLEEGVSEQYV. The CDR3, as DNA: TGTGCCAGCAGCTTAGAGGAAGGGGTGTCCGAGCAGTACGTC.

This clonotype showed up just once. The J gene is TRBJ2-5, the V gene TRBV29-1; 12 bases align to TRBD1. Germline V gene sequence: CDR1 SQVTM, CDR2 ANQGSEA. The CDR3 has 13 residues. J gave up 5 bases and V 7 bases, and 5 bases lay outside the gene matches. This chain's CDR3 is CSAGTGGSETQYF. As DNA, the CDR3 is TGCAGCGCCGGGACAGGGGGCTCGGAGACCCAGTACTTC.

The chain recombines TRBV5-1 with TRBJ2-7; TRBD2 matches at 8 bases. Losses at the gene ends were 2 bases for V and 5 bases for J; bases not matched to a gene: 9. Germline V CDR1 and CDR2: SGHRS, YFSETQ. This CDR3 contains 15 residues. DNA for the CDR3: TGCGCCAGCAGCTTTACTAGCGGTCGCGGAGACGAGCAGTACTTC. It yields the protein CASSFTSGRGDEQYF.

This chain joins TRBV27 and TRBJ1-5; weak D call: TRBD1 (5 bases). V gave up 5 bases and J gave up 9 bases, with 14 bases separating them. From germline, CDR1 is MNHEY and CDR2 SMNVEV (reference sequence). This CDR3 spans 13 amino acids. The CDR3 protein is CASSRTYQGPQHF. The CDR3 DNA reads TGTGCCAGCAGTCGGACCTACCAGGGGCCCCAGCATTTT.

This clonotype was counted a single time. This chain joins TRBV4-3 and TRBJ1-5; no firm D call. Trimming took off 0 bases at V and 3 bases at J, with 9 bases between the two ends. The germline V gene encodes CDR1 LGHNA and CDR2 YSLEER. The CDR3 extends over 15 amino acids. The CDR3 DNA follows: TGCGCCAGCAGCCAAGAATTGGAGCACAATCAGCCCCAGCATTTT. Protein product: CASSQELEHNQPQHF.

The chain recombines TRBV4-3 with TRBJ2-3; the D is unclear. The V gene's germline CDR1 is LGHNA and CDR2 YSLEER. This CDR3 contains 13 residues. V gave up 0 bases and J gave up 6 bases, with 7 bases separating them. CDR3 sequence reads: CASSQEMTDTQYF. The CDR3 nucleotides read TGCGCCAGCAGCCAAGAAATGACGGATACGCAGTATTTT.

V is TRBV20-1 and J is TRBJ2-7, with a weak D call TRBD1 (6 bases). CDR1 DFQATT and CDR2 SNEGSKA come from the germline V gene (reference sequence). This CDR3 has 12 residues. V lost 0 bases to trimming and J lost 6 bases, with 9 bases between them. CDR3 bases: TGCAGTGCTAGAGATCAGGGGAGCGAGCAGTACGTC. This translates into CSARDQGSEQYV.

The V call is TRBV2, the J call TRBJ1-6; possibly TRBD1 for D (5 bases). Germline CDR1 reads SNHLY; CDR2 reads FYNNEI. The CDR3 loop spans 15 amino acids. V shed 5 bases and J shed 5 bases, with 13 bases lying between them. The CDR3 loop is CASSPGAGHNSPLHF. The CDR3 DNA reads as TGTGCCAGCAGTCCTGGGGCAGGGCATAATTCACCCCTCCACTTT.

The CDR3 nucleotides are TGCGCCAGCAGCTTGGAGGGGGCTGCCTACGAGCAGTACGTC. It specifies CASSLEGAAYEQYV. The J gene is TRBJ2-7, the V gene TRBV5-1; 7 nucleotides align to TRBD1. Germline CDR1 reads SGHRS; CDR2 reads YFSETQ. The trim removed 0 bases at V and 2 bases at J, leaving 2 bases unmatched. The CDR3 is 14 residues long.

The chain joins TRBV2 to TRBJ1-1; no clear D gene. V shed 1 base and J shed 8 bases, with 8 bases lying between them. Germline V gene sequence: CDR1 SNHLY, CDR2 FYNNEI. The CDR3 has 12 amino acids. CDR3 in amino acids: CASSEVVREAFF. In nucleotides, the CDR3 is TGTGCCAGCAGTGAAGTTGTCAGGGAAGCTTTCTTT.

In DNA form, the CDR3 reads TGTGCCAGCAGTGGTAGCGGGTATTCCTACGAGCAGTACTTC. This gives the protein CASSGSGYSYEQYF. The rearrangement joins TRBV27 to TRBJ2-7, with 7 bases aligning to TRBD2. Trimming removed 5 bases from V and 1 base from J; junction bases left unmatched: 5. Germline V gene data show CDR1 as MNHEY and CDR2 as SMNVEV (reference sequence). This CDR3 is 14 amino acids long.

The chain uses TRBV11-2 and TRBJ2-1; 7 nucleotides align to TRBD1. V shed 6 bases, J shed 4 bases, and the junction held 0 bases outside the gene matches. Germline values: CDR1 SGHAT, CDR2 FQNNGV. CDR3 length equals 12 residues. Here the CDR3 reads CASRQGYNEQFF. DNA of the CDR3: TGTGCCAGCAGACAGGGGTACAATGAGCAGTTCTTC.